One TCR beta chain is described in this entry. Its antigen has not been determined. It has no much larger one-base neighbor in the sample; base qualities were not kept. This sample was included in a study of vaccination effects on CD4 cells after COVID-19 (dated by TCRdb to between 2022 and 2023). In terms of the full investigation: Two doses of either the BNT162b2 or the mRNA-1273 mRNA SARS-CoV-2 vaccine were administered to participants. In both COVID-19 convalescent patients and infection-naive vaccine recipients, the study compared SARS-CoV-2 spike-specific CD4+ TCR repertoires from before mRNA vaccination with those from after it. Altogether, around 11 COVID-19 convalescent patients and 4 SARS-CoV-2-naive healthy vaccine recipients made up the full study. The Oncomine TCR Beta short-read assay on an Illumina iSeq 100 was used to sequence cultures from other donors in the study.

Summary of the overall study and its limitations: In healthy vaccine recipients, vaccine-induced clones were almost all SARS-CoV-2 mono-reactive, with only 1 of 255 cross-reactive with common cold coronaviruses. The study was limited by a small number of convalescent patients, and early post-infection timepoints were lacking. Both infection-induced and vaccine-induced clones contracted markedly at late post-vaccination timepoints, which is consistent with waning T cell responses.

V loses 4 bases, J loses 2 bases, and the germline ends lie 14 bases apart. The CDR3 runs 15 residues from the cysteine to the phenylalanine. Kept here is only the CDR3 DNA, which spans 45 bases and is read in frame from base 1. According to the germline V gene, CDR1 reads MNHEY and CDR2 reads SVGEGT. In the ViraFEST assay, PBMC were stimulated with viral peptide pools, and TCR sequencing was then used to find antigen-specific CD4+ T cell clonotypes based on their expansion. After around 10 days of culture, CD4+ T cells were isolated with the EasySep CD4+ T cell isolation kit. The absence of prior SARS-CoV-2 infection in healthy vaccine recipients was confirmed by negative nucleocapsid antibodies before and after vaccination. Each well held around 1.9 million PBMC cultured in IMDM containing approximately 5.3% human AB serum, roughly 9.9 IU/ml IL-2 and gentamicin, along with approximately 10 ug/ml peptides. Half of the culture medium was replaced with fresh IL-2-containing medium on days 3 and 7. Each peptide stimulation condition was cultured in triplicate wells unless otherwise noted. Using Ficoll-Paque Plus gradient centrifugation, PBMC were separated from whole blood and then either used fresh or cryopreserved at -140C. The overlapping peptide pools covered the spike proteins of SARS-CoV-2 as well as those of the common cold coronaviruses HCoV-NL63, HCoV-OC43 and HCoV-229E. Genomic DNA was extracted from cultured CD4+ T cells with the QIAamp micro DNA kit.

Preparation of the library involved the immunoSEQ multiplex PCR assay. DNA from the CD4+ T cells that had been cultured and isolated underwent TCR beta CDR3 sequencing. Regarding the original processing steps: Non-productive TCR sequences were discarded, and reads were trimmed to the CDR3 region, with only CDR3s of 7 or more amino acids retained. Antigen-specific clonotypes were identified using the MANAFEST web app by comparison of expansion in peptide wells against reference cultures. To be called positive, a clone needed expansion at FDR<0.05 compared with the reference and with all other wells, an odds ratio greater than 5, and a frequency greater than 0.1% in two replicate wells. A clonotype was defined as cross-reactive if the clonotype was significantly expanded both in SARS-CoV-2 spike wells and in at least one common cold coronavirus spike condition. CDR3 similarity was assessed by Levenshtein distance with the stringdist R package, and unrooted trees were built with ape in R 3.6.1. This immuneACCESS table, as held by TCRdb, lists in-frame sequences with V and J called but not all clones. Of the missing ones, under half trace to an unresolved V gene in checked studies; the others have no known cause. That table furnishes V, J and clone size, whereas the DNA furnished D and trimming. In all, the sample holds about 79,000 clones, and approximately 74% of those were seen once. The ten largest clones represent approximately 2% of the sample.

The chain is encoded by TRBV6-2 or TRBV6-3 joined to TRBJ1-1; 6 matching bases give a weak D call of TRBD1. This clonotype was obtained from a human donor who received a COVID-19 vaccine. The material was CD4+ T cells from PBMCs cultured with HCoV-229E spike peptides, obtained before COVID-19 vaccination. Explained via the paper, the cell subset or site label denotes: HCoV-229E spike overlapping peptide pool stimulation. The DNA is TGTGCCAGCAGTTTACAGGGAGTCTCAAACACTGAAGCTTTCTTT. This codes for CASSLQGVSNTEAFF.